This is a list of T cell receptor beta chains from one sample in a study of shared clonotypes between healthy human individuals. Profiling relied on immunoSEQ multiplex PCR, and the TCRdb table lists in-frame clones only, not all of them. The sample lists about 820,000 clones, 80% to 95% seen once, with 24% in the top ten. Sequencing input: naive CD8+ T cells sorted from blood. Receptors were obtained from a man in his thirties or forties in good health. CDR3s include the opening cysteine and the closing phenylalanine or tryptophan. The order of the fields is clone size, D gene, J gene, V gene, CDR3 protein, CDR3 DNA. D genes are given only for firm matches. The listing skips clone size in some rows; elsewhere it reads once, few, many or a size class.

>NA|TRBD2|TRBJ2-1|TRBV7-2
CASSLARGGNEQFF
TGTGCCAGCAGCTTAGCTCGGGGGGGCAATGAGCAGTTCTTC
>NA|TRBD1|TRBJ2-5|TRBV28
CASSTGTVGTQYF
TGTGCCAGCAGTACAGGGACAGTTGGGACCCAGTACTTC
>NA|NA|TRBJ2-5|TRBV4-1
CASRSTWEEGETQYF
TGCGCCAGCAGATCCACCTGGGAGGAAGGGGAGACCCAGTACTTC
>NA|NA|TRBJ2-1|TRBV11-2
CASSTLSGRADVEQFF
TGTGCCAGCAGCACCCTTAGCGGCAGGGCCGACGTGGAGCAGTTCTTC
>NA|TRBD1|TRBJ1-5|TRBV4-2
CASSQVGIGRQGGDSNQPQHF
TGTGCCAGCAGCCAAGTAGGAATCGGGAGACAGGGGGGAGATAGCAATCAGCCCCAGCATTTT
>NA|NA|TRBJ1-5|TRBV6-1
CASSEYDGSNQPQHF
TGTGCCAGCAGTGAATATGACGGTAGCAATCAGCCCCAGCATTTT
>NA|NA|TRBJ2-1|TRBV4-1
CASSPSRGGRPNEQFF
TGCGCCAGCAGCCCGTCCCGTGGGGGGCGTCCAAATGAGCAGTTCTTC
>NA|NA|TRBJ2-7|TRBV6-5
CASSSQGYEQYF
TGTGCCAGCAGCTCGCAGGGCTACGAGCAGTACTTC
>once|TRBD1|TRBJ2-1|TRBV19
CASSVRDRGWDEQFF
TGTGCCAGTAGTGTCCGGGACAGGGGGTGGGATGAGCAGTTCTTC
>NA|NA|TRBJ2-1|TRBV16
CASSQSNPNNEQFF
TGTGCCAGCAGCCAATCGAACCCTAACAATGAGCAGTTCTTC
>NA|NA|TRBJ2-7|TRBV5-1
CASTLGTGFYEQYF
TGCGCCAGCACCTTGGGGACTGGATTTTACGAGCAGTACTTC
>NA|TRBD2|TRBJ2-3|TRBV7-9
CASTVSSGGRSSTDTQYF
TGTGCCAGCACTGTATCTAGCGGGGGGAGATCTAGCACAGATACGCAGTATTTT
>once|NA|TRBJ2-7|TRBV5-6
CASSSTGLHYEQYF
TGTGCCAGCAGTTCGACGGGACTCCACTACGAGCAGTACTTC
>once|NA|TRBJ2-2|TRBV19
CASVTAYGELFF
TGTGCCAGTGTCACAGCCTACGGGGAGCTGTTTTTT
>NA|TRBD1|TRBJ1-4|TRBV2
CASSEAGQGAVREKLFF
TGTGCCAGCAGTGAAGCGGGACAGGGGGCGGTTCGTGAAAAACTGTTTTTT
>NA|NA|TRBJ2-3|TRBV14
CASSRGVYDTQYF
TGTGCCAGCAGCCGGGGAGTTTACGATACGCAGTATTTT
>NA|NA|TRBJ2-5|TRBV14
CASSQVGFETQYF
TGTGCCAGCAGCCAAGTGGGGTTCGAGACCCAGTACTTC
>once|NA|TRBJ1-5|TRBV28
CASSFDDRYNQPQHF
TGTGCCAGCAGTTTCGACGACAGATACAATCAGCCCCAGCATTTT
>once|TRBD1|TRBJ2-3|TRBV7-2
CASSWGQGGDTQYF
TGTGCCAGCAGTTGGGGACAGGGTGGAGATACGCAGTATTTT
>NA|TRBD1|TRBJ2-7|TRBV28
CASSQGAYEQYF
TGTGCCAGCAGTCAGGGGGCGTACGAGCAGTACTTC
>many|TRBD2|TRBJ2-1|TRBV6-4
CASSQRGGSLDEQFF
TGTGCCAGCAGCCAAAGGGGCGGGAGTCTGGATGAGCAGTTCTTC
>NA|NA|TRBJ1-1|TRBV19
CASCASGRTEAFF
TGTGCCAGCTGTGCTTCAGGGCGCACTGAAGCTTTCTTT
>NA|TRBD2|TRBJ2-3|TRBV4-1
CASSQIEAGGTDTQYF
TGCGCCAGCAGCCAAATAGAGGCGGGGGGCACAGATACGCAGTATTTT
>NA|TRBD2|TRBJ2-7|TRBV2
CASSLAGSYEQYF
TGTGCCAGCAGCTTAGCGGGTTCCTACGAGCAGTACTTC
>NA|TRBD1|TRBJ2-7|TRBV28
CASRLGDSTYEQYF
TGTGCCAGCAGGCTCGGGGACAGTACCTACGAGCAGTACTTC
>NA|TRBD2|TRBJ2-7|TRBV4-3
CASSQGLAGVYEQYF
TGCGCCAGCAGCCAAGGTCTAGCGGGAGTCTACGAGCAGTACTTC
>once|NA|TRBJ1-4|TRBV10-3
CAISDAAQGPADEKLFF
TGTGCCATCTCAGACGCGGCTCAGGGACCGGCGGATGAAAAACTGTTTTTT
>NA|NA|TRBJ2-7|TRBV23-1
CASSQGGGTDSYEQYF
TGCGCCAGCAGTCAAGGCGGAGGGACTGATTCCTACGAGCAGTACTTC
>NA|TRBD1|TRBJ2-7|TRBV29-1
CSVGGQDSYEQYF
TGCAGCGTTGGGGGACAGGACTCCTACGAGCAGTACTTC
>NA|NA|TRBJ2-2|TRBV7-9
CASSPRLGGTNIHPGELFF
TGTGCCAGCAGCCCACGCCTAGGCGGTACTAATATACACCCCGGGGAGCTGTTTTTT
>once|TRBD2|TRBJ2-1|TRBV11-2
CASSLRTDILASGTSEQFF
TGTGCCAGCAGCCTACGGACTGATATTCTAGCTTCTGGGACTAGTGAGCAGTTCTTC
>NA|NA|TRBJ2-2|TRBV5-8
CASSFYISNIGELFF
TGTGCCAGCAGCTTCTACATAAGTAACATCGGGGAGCTGTTTTTT
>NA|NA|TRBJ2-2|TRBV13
CASSWGPGLTGATGELFF
TGTGCCAGCAGCTGGGGCCCGGGGCTGACCGGGGCGACCGGGGAGCTGTTTTTT
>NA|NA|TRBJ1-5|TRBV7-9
CASSLPGMNQPQHF
TGTGCCAGCAGCCTCCCGGGGATGAATCAGCCCCAGCATTTT
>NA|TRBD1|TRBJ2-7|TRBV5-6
CASSFEGAGEQYF
TGTGCCAGCAGCTTTGAGGGGGCGGGTGAGCAGTACTTC
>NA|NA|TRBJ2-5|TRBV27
CASSGKETQYF
TGTGCCAGCAGTGGTAAAGAGACCCAGTACTTC
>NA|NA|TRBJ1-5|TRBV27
CASSLSRSNQPQHF
TGTGCCAGCAGTTTATCCCGTAGCAATCAGCCCCAGCATTTT
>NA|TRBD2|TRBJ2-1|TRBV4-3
CATARGGRDEQFF
TGCGCTACCGCTCGCGGGGGTCGAGATGAGCAGTTCTTC
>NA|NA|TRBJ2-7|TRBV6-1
CASSGFEAYEQYF
TGTGCCAGCAGCGGTTTTGAAGCCTACGAGCAGTACTTC